A single sample is the source of the 17 T cell receptor beta chains below, sequenced in a study of post-analysis software for immune sequencing data. Overall study findings and caveats: In patients, TRBV5-6, TRBV5-1 and TRBV20-1 belonged to roughly five TRBV segments found more frequently than in controls.

Researchers reported that TCR beta cDNA libraries carried unique molecular identifiers. MiXCR was run by TCRdb on the PCR reads, yielding one entry per CDR3 protein. The sample has more than 450,000 distinct CDR3 sequences, roughly 34% seen once. Their specific antigens are unknown. The sequencing sample was made of blood. The receptors were sampled from a girl between 2 and 17 years old with multiple sclerosis.

The genes are TRBV7-8 and TRBJ1-2; D is possibly TRBD1 (6 bases). This CDR3 is 18 amino acids long. Germline values: CDR1 SGHVS, CDR2 FQNEAQ. The V end lost 1 base, the J end lost 5 bases, and 23 bases lay between the germline ends. The chain's CDR3 is CASSLGGRDIQWGYGYTF. As DNA, the CDR3 is TGTGCCAGCAGCTTAGGGGGCCGGGACATCCAATGGGGATATGGCTACACCTTC.

The V gene is TRBV29-1, the J gene TRBJ2-1; D gene unclear. V lost 4 bases to trimming and J lost 9 bases, with 7 bases between them. Germline V gene data show CDR1 as SQVTM and CDR2 as ANQGSEA. CDR3 length: 10 amino acids. The CDR3 bases are TGCAGCGTTGCTGGAATTGAGCAGTTCTTC. It yields the protein CSVAGIEQFF.

The chain carries TRBV24-1 and TRBJ1-1; D gene uncertain. V was trimmed by 3 bases and J by 0 bases, leaving 4 bases between them. CDR3 length equals 13 residues. Germline loops: CDR1 KGHDR, CDR2 SFDVKD. The CDR3 nucleotides are TGTGCCACCAGTGATGGGGTGAACACTGAAGCTTTCTTT. It encodes CATSDGVNTEAFF.

This clonotype showed up just a few times. The rearrangement links TRBV7-2 to TRBJ1-2, with no clear D. This CDR3 has 14 amino acids. Trimming cost V 4 bases and J 0 bases, with 9 bases left between them. The germline V gene encodes CDR1 SGHTA and CDR2 FQGNSA. The CDR3 sequence: CASSSPGSNYGYTF. The DNA of the CDR3 is TGTGCCAGCAGCTCTCCGGGCTCTAACTATGGCTACACCTTC. Full variable domain (rest looked up from reference TRBV7-2 and TRBJ1-2): GAGVSQSPSNKVTEKGKDVELRCDPISGHTALYWYRQSLGQGLEFLIYFQGNSAPDKSGLPSDRFSAERTGGSVSTLTIQRTQQEDSAVYLCASSSPGSNYGYTFGSGTRLTVV.

The chain recombines TRBV6-5 with TRBJ1-1; D is undetermined. The length of the CDR3 is 14 residues. V lost 0 bases and J lost 6, with 11 bases in between. Germline assignment: CDR1 MNHEY and CDR2 SVGAGI. CDR3 in DNA: TGTGCCAGCAGTTACTCGGGCCGAAACGCTGAAGCTTTCTTT. Protein product: CASSYSGRNAEAFF.

This rearrangement joins TRBV27 to TRBJ2-5, with TRBD2 matching 10 bases. CDR1 and CDR2 from the germline V gene are MNHEY and SMNVEV (reference sequence). The CDR3 covers 17 residues. J was trimmed by 0 bases and V by 3 bases; bases with no gene match: 7. The CDR3, as DNA: TGTGCCAGCAGTTTTGCCACTAGCGGGGAGTACCAAGAGACCCAGTACTTC. It codes for CASSFATSGEYQETQYF.

The J gene is TRBJ2-5, the V gene TRBV29-1; 7 positions match TRBD1. Germline CDR1 and CDR2: SQVTM and ANQGSEA. With V trimmed by 7 bases and J by 11 bases, 16 bases remained unmatched. The CDR3 runs 13 residues. CDR3 loop: CSGGQRSYNEQYF. Written as DNA, the CDR3 is TGCAGCGGGGGACAGCGATCCTACAATGAGCAGTACTTC.

This clonotype came up once. The gene calls are TRBV20-1 and TRBJ1-3; no clear D gene. With 5 bases removed from V and 0 bases from J, the gap between germline ends came to 8 bases. The CDR3 spans 13 residues. The germline V gene has CDR1 DFQATT and CDR2 SNEGSKA (reference sequence). The CDR3 loop reads CSAPESSGNTIYF. Written as DNA, the CDR3 is TGCAGTGCTCCAGAGAGCTCTGGAAACACCATATATTTT.

V usage is TRBV20-1 and J usage is TRBJ1-4, with 7 bases lining up with TRBD1. V was clipped by 7 bases and J by 6 bases; unmatched bases: 14. Germline CDR1 is DFQATT and CDR2 is SNEGSKA (reference sequence). The CDR3 extends over 15 amino acids. CDR3 nucleotide sequence: TGCAGTGGCAGCGCAGGGGGTTCGGGTGATGAAAAACTGTTTTTT. Translating it yields CSGSAGGSGDEKLFF.

The rearrangement joins TRBV12-3 or TRBV12-4 to TRBJ1-6, with 9 nucleotides matching TRBD1. CDR3 length equals 17 residues. The junction had 4 bases not matched to a gene; V was cut back by 4 bases and J by 0 bases. CDR3 sequence (DNA): TGTGCCAGCAGTTCCGGACAGGGGAGCTCCTATAATTCACCCCTCCACTTT. Translating it yields CASSSGQGSSYNSPLHF.

V is TRBV2 and J is TRBJ2-5; 9 bases align to TRBD1. The J segment lost 5 bases and the V segment lost 5 bases, leaving 9 bases of the junction unmatched. Germline values: CDR1 SNHLY, CDR2 FYNNEI. The CDR3 runs 15 residues. The CDR3 loop reads CASSMGQGGLETQYF. CDR3 DNA sequence: TGTGCCAGCAGTATGGGACAGGGAGGTTTGGAGACCCAGTACTTC.

The V call is TRBV6-2 or TRBV6-3, the J call TRBJ1-1, with D perhaps TRBD1 (5 bases). The germline V and J ends were trimmed by 5 bases and 7 bases, with 20 bases remaining between them. The V gene's germline CDR1 is MNHEY and CDR2 SVGEGT. CDR3 length: 15 residues. CDR3 sequence: CASSHPAGYQGEAFF. As DNA, the CDR3 is TGTGCCAGCAGTCACCCGGCAGGGTATCAAGGTGAAGCTTTCTTT.

The chain links TRBV5-1 to TRBJ2-1; possible D gene TRBD2, 5 bases. Deletions cut 2 bases from V and 0 bases from J, with 12 bases between. The CDR3 sequence is 16 residues long. Per the germline V gene, CDR1 is SGHRS and CDR2 is YFSETQ. The CDR3 reads CASSLRRGSSYNEQFF. DNA for the CDR3: TGCGCCAGCAGCTTACGCCGGGGAAGCTCCTACAATGAGCAGTTCTTC.

The chain carries TRBV10-3 and TRBJ2-5; a possible D gene is TRBD2 (5 bases). Between the trimmed V and J ends, which lost 3 bases and 5 bases, there was a span of 22 bases. CDR1 ENHRY and CDR2 SYGVKD come from the germline V gene. This CDR3 contains 17 residues. The CDR3 loop reads CAISDHRGSVPGETQYF. The CDR3 nucleotides are TGTGCCATCAGTGACCATCGGGGTAGCGTACCGGGGGAGACCCAGTACTTC.

This clonotype has just a few counts. This rearrangement joins TRBV20-1 to TRBJ2-4, with TRBD2 matching 7 bases. Germline trimming cut 3 bases from V and 4 bases from J; bases unmatched to any gene: 3. Germline V gene data show CDR1 as DFQATT and CDR2 as SNEGSKA (reference sequence). The CDR3 runs to 13 residues. The CDR3 DNA reads as TGCAGTGCTAGTCTAGCGGTAAAAAACATTCAGTACTTC. Translating it yields CSASLAVKNIQYF.

This clonotype was found a few times. The chain links TRBV27 to TRBJ1-1, with D unresolved. CDR3 length: 10 amino acids. The germline V and J ends were trimmed by 10 bases and 4 bases, with 7 bases remaining between them. Germline V gene sequence: CDR1 MNHEY, CDR2 SMNVEV (reference sequence). The CDR3 DNA reads TGTGCCATCCCGGCCACTGAAGCTTTCTTT. Its protein product is CAIPATEAFF.

The chain links TRBV2 to TRBJ2-3, with TRBD2 identical over 11 bases. The CDR3 is 17 amino acids. CDR1 is SNHLY and CDR2 is FYNNEI in the germline V gene. The V segment lost 3 bases and the J segment 4 bases; nucleotides outside the gene matches: 9. CDR3 in amino acids: CASSDISLAGDPDTQYF. The CDR3 coding sequence is TGTGCCAGCAGTGATATCTCACTAGCGGGGGATCCAGATACGCAGTATTTT.